The source of this TCR beta chain is a study of blood T cell repertoires in COVID-19. Overall study: Italy, Spain and the United States were the sources of the convalescent and acute COVID-19 samples. PBMCs, B-cell-depleted T cells, or T cells provided the cDNA or gDNA that made up the material.

This clone was seen only a few times. CDR3 length: 14 residues. Germline V gives CDR1 SNHLY, CDR2 FYNNEI. Trimming shortened V by 7 bases and J by 10 bases, and 17 bases separated the two germline ends. Original analysis: Using reference gene primer amplification, nucleated cell counts were estimated. The method was immunoSEQ multiplex PCR; TCRdb's version includes in-frame clones alone and lacks a portion of them. The D gene and trimming were derived from the DNA, and the V and J assignments and clone size from that table. The sample has 100,000 to 150,000 clones, roughly 84% seen once. This rearrangement joins TRBV2 to TRBJ1-6; TRBD1 is a possible D gene (6 bases). This sequence was found in a woman in her twenties or thirties who had recovered from COVID-19. Sequenced: peripheral blood. CDR3 amino acids: CASISQGTGSPLHF. CDR3 coding DNA: TGTGCCAGCATCTCCCAGGGGACGGGATCACCCCTCCACTTT.